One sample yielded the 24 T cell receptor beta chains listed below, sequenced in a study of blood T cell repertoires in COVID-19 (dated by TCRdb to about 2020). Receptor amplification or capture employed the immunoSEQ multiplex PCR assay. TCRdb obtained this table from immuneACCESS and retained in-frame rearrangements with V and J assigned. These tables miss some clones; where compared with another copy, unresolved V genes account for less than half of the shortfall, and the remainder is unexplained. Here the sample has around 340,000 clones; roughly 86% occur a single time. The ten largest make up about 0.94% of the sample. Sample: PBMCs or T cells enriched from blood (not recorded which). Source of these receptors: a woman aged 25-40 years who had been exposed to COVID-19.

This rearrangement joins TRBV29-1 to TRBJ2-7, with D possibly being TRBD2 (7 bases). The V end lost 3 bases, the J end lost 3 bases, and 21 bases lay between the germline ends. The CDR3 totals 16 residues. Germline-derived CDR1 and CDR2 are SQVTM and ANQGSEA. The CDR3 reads CSVEIVGGQGYYEQYF. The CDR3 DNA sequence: TGCAGCGTTGAGATCGTCGGGGGGCAGGGTTACTACGAGCAGTACTTC.

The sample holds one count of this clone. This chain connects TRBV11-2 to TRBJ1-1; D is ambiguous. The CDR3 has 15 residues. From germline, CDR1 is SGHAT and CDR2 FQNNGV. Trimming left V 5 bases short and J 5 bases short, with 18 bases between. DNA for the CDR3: TGTGCCAGCAGCACGACCGGACTCTTGAGGACTGAAGCTTTCTTT. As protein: CASSTTGLLRTEAFF.

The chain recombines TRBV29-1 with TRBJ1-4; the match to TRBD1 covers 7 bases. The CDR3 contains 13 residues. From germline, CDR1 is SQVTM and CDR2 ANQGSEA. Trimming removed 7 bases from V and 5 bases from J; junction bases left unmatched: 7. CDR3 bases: TGCAGCGCCTTGGACAGGTCCAATGAAAAACTGTTTTTT. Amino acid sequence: CSALDRSNEKLFF.

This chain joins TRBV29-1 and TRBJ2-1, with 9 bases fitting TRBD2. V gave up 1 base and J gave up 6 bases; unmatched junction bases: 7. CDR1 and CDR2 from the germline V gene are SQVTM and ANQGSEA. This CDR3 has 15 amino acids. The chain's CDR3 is CSVEGGGRAVNEQFF. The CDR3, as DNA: TGCAGCGTTGAAGGTGGCGGGAGGGCGGTCAATGAGCAGTTCTTC.

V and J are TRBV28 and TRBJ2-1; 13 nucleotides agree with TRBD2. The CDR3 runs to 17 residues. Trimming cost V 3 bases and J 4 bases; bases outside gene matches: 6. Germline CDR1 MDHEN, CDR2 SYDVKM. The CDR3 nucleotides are TGTGCCAGCAGTTTTGAGACTAGCGGGAGGTCTTACAATGAGCAGTTCTTC. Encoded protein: CASSFETSGRSYNEQFF. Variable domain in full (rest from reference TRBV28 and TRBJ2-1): DVKVTQSSRYLVKRTGEKVFLECVQDMDHENMFWYRQDPGLGLRLIYFSYDVKMKEKGDIPEGYSVSREKKERFSLILESASTNQTSMYLCASSFETSGRSYNEQFFGPGTRLTVL.

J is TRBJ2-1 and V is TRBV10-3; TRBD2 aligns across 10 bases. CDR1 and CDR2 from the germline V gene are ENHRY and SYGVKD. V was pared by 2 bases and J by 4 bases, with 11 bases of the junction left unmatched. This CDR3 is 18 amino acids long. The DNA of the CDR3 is TGTGCCATCAGTGAGGGGTACTCTAGCGGGAGCCTATACAATGAGCAGTTCTTC. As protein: CAISEGYSSGSLYNEQFF.

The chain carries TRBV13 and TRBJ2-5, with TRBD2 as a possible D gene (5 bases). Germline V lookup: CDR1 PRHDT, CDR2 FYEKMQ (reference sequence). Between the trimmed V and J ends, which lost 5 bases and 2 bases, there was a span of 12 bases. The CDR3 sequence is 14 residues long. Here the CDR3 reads CASSREGHQETQYF. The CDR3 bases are TGTGCCAGCAGCCGAGAGGGCCATCAAGAGACCCAGTACTTC.

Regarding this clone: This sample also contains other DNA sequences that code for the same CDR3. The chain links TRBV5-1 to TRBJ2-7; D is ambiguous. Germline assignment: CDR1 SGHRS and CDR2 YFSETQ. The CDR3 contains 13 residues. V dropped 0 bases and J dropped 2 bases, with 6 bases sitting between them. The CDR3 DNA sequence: TGCGCCAGCAGCTTGGCCCCCGCCTACGAGCAGTACTTC. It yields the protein CASSLAPAYEQYF.

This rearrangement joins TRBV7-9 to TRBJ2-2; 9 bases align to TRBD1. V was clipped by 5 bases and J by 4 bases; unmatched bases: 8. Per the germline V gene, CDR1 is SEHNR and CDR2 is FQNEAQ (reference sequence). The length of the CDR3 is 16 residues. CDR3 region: CASSDPGTGFTGELFF. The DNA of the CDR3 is TGTGCCAGCAGCGACCCCGGGACAGGGTTCACCGGGGAGCTGTTTTTT.

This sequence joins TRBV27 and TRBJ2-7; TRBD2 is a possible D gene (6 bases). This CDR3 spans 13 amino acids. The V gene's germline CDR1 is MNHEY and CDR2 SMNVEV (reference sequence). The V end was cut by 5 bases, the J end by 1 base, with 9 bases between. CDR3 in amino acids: CASSPSVSYEQYF. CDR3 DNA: TGTGCCAGCAGTCCTAGCGTTTCCTACGAGCAGTACTTC.

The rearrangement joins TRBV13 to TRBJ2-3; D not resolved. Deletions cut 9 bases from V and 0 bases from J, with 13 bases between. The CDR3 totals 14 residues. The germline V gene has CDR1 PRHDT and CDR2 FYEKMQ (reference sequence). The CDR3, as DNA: TGTGCCAGTGCGAGGAGAGCTAGCACAGATACGCAGTATTTT. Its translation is CASARRASTDTQYF.

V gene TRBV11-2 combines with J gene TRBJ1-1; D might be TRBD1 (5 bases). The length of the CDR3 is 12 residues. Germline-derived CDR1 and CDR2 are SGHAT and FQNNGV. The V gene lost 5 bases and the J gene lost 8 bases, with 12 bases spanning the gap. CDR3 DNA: TGTGCCAGCAGCAAGACCAGGGTGGAAGCTTTCTTT. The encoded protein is CASSKTRVEAFF.

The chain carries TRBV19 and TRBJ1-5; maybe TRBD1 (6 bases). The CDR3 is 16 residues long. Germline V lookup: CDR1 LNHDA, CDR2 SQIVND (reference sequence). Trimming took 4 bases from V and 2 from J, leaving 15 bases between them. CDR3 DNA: TGTGCCAGTAGTACCTACAGGGTTGGAGGCAATCAGCCCCAGCATTTT. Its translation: CASSTYRVGGNQPQHF.

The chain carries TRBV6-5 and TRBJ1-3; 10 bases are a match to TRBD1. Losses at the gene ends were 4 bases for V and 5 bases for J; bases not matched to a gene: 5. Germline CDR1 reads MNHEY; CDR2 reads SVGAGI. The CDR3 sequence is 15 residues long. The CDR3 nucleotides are TGTGCCAGCAGTTTGGGACAGGGGTGGAGAAACACCATATATTTT. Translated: CASSLGQGWRNTIYF.

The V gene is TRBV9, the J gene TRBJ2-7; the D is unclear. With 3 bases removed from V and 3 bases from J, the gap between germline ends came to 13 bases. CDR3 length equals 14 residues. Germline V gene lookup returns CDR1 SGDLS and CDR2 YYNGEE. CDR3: CASSGPTTDYEQYF. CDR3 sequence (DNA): TGTGCCAGCAGCGGACCCACAACAGACTACGAGCAGTACTTC.

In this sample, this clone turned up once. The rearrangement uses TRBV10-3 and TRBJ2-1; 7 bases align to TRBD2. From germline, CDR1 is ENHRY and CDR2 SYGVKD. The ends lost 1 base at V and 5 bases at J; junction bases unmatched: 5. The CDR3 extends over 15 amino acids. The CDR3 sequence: CAISELTSRDNEQFF. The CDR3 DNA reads TGTGCCATCAGTGAGTTGACTAGCCGAGACAATGAGCAGTTCTTC.

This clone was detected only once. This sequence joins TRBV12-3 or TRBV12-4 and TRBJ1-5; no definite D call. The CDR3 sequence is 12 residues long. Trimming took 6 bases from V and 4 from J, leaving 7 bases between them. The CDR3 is CASRTGNQPQHF. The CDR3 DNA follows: TGTGCCAGCAGGACGGGGAATCAGCCCCAGCATTTT.

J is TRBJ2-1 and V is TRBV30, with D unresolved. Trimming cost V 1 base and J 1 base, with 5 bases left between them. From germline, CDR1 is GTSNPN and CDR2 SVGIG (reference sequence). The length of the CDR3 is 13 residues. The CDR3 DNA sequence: TGTGCCTGGAGTGGGAGTTCCTACAATGAGCAGTTCTTC. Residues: CAWSGSSYNEQFF.

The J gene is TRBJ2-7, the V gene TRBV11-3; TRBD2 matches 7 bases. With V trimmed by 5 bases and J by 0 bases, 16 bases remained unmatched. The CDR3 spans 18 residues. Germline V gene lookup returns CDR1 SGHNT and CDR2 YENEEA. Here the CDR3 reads CASSPLGGSLADSYEQYF. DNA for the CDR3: TGTGCCAGCAGCCCTCTCGGCGGGAGTTTGGCGGACTCCTACGAGCAGTACTTC. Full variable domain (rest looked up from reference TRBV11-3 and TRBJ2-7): EAGVVQSPRYKIIEKKQPVAFWCNPISGHNTLYWYLQNLGQGPELLIRYENEEAVDDSQLPKDRFSAERLKGVDSTLKIQPAELGDSAVYLCASSPLGGSLADSYEQYFGPGTRLTVT.

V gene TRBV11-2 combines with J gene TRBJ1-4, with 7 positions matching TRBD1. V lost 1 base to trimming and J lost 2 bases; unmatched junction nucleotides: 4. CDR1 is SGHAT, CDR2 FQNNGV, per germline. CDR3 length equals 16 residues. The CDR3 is CASSLGDRVTNEKLFF. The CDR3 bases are TGTGCCAGCAGCTTAGGTGACAGGGTGACTAATGAAAAACTGTTTTTT.

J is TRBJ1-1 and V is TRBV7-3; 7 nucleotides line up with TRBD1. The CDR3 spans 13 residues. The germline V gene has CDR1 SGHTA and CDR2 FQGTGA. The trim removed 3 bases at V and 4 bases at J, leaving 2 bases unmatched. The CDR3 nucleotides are TGTGCCAGCAGCTTGCAGGGGGGCACTGAAGCTTTCTTT. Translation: CASSLQGGTEAFF.

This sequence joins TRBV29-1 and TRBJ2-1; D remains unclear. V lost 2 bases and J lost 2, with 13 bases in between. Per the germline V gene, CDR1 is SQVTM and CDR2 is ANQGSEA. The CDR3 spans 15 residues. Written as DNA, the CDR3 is TGCAGCGTTGAATGGAGTAGAGTAACCTACAATGAGCAGTTCTTC. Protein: CSVEWSRVTYNEQFF.

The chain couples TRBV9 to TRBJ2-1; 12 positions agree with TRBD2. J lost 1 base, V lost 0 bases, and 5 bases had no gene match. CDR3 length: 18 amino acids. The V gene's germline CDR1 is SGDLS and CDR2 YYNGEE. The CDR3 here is CASSVELAGGVSYNEQFF. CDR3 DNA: TGTGCCAGCAGCGTAGAGCTAGCGGGAGGGGTGTCCTACAATGAGCAGTTCTTC.

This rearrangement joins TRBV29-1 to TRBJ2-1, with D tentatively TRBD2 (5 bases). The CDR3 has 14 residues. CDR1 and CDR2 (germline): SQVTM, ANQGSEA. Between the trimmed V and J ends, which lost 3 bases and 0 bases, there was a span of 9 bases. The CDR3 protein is CSVEHGSSYNEQFF. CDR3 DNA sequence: TGCAGCGTTGAGCATGGGAGCTCCTACAATGAGCAGTTCTTC.